The rows below give T cell receptor beta chains drawn from one sample of a study of T-cell reconstitution after alpha-beta-depleted transplantation in children. In TCRdb, the PCR reads were re-called with MiXCR into one record per CDR3 protein. In the table there are approximately 230,000 distinct CDR3 sequences, roughly 25% of which are singletons. Sequenced material: PBMCs, taken before TCRalphabeta/CD19-depleted stem cell transplant. The receptors originated from a girl aged 2 to 9 with Fanconi anemia, due to receive a stem cell transplant. Each CDR3 is given with its conserved first and last residue. D genes are given only for firm matches. The size field is filled for only some rows; it gives once, few, many or a size class.

clone_size d_call j_call v_call cdr3_nt cdr3_aa
few TRBD2 TRBJ2-1 TRBV29-1 TGCAGCGTTGAACGGGAGGGTTTCGATGAGCAGTTCTTC CSVEREGFDEQFF
few . TRBJ2-5 TRBV7-6 TGTGCCAGCAGCCTGGACTGGAACCTACAAGAGACCCAGTACTTC CASSLDWNLQETQYF
. . TRBJ2-1 TRBV2 TGTGCCAGCAGTGAGGACTCACTCACTAGTGTGGGGGATGAGCAGTTCTTC CASSEDSLTSVGDEQFF
. . TRBJ2-2 TRBV11-2 TGTGCCAGCAGCCCCGTACGTACCGGGGAGCTGTTTTTT CASSPVRTGELFF
. . TRBJ2-7 TRBV1 TGCACCAGCAGGAGAATACCCTACGAGCAGTACTTC CTSRRIPYEQYF
. TRBD1 TRBJ2-1 TRBV10-3 TGTGCCATCAAACTTGACAGGGGTGGGAATGAGCAGTTCTTC CAIKLDRGGNEQFF
many TRBD2 TRBJ2-4 TRBV20-1 TGCAGTGCTAGTTTCCGGGAGGGACCACTAGCCAAAAACATTCAGTACTTC CSASFREGPLAKNIQYF
many . TRBJ2-2 TRBV6-4 TGTGCCAGCAGCCGAATCGCGAACACCGGGGAGCTGTTTTTT CASSRIANTGELFF
. TRBD1 TRBJ2-7 TRBV12-3/TRBV12-4 TGTGCCAGCAGCCGTGACAGGGGAAGGGCCTACGAGCAGTACTTC CASSRDRGRAYEQYF
many TRBD1 TRBJ2-7 TRBV6-5 TGTGCCAGCGCGAGACAGGGAATAGACGAGCAGTACTTC CASARQGIDEQYF
. . TRBJ1-5 TRBV6-1 TGTGCCAGCGCCCGGGGCAGGGATCAGCCCCAGCATTTT CASARGRDQPQHF
many TRBD2 TRBJ2-7 TRBV9 TGTGCCAGCAGTGGGGGGGGTCGAAGCTCCTACGAGCAGTACTTC CASSGGGRSSYEQYF
. TRBD2 TRBJ2-2 TRBV29-1 TGCAGCGTTGCCCGTCGACTAGCGGGAGGGCCTGAAGGCACCGGGGAGCTGTTTTTT CSVARRLAGGPEGTGELFF
few TRBD2 TRBJ2-3 TRBV7-3 TGTGCCAGCAGCTTAAATGGCGGGAGCTATGGAGATACGCAGTATTTT CASSLNGGSYGDTQYF
. TRBD1 TRBJ2-7 TRBV5-5 TGTGCCAGCAGCTTGGCTATACCGGGACAGGACCTCTACGAGCAGTACTTC CASSLAIPGQDLYEQYF
many TRBD2 TRBJ2-3 TRBV5-1 TGCGCCAGCAGCTCCGCGGGGGGGCCGACAGATACGCAGTATTTT CASSSAGGPTDTQYF
once TRBD1 TRBJ2-7 TRBV29-1 TGCAGCGTTGAAGATTGGGGGACAGGGCCCTACGAGCAGTACTTC CSVEDWGTGPYEQYF
few . TRBJ2-3 TRBV2 TGTGCCAGCAGTGAAGGGAATACGCAGTATTTT CASSEGNTQYF
few . TRBJ1-1 TRBV12-3/TRBV12-4 TGTGCCAGCAGTTTAGTGGGGAGGAACACTGAAGCTTTCTTT CASSLVGRNTEAFF
. . TRBJ2-7 TRBV10-2 TGCGCCACCGGAAGACTACCTAACTACGAGCAGTACTTC CATGRLPNYEQYF
few TRBD2 TRBJ2-7 TRBV5-1 TGCGCCAGCAGCTTGGGGCTAGCGGGGGCCTCCTCCTACGAGCAGTACTTC CASSLGLAGASSYEQYF
. . TRBJ2-3 TRBV7-2 TGTGCCAGCAGCTTAGACCGGGACCACCCCACAGATACGCAGTATTTT CASSLDRDHPTDTQYF
few TRBD2 TRBJ2-7 TRBV5-1 TGCGCCAGCAGGGGCAGGGCGGGAGGAGTCTACGAGCAGTACTTC CASRGRAGGVYEQYF
. . TRBJ2-1 TRBV28 TGTGCCAGCAGTTTTATCCCAGGCCCCAGGGATGAGCAGTTCTTC CASSFIPGPRDEQFF
once . TRBJ1-1 TRBV7-2 TGTGCCAGCAGCCAAAGGGGTGAAGCTTTCTTT CASSQRGEAFF
few TRBD2 TRBJ2-6 TRBV7-2 TGTGCCAGCAGCTTTAGCGGGGGCGCATCCTCTGGGGCCAACGTCCTGACTTTC CASSFSGGASSGANVLTF
many . TRBJ2-1 TRBV29-1 TGCAGCGTTGATGGGTTTTGGAGGGTAGAGGTAGGCAATGAGCAGTTCTTC CSVDGFWRVEVGNEQFF
many . TRBJ2-1 TRBV12-3/TRBV12-4 TGTGCCAGCAGTTTTTTTAGGTTCCCCTACAATGAGCAGTTCTTC CASSFFRFPYNEQFF
many . TRBJ1-2 TRBV29-1 TGCAGCGTTGGGGACAACTATGGCTACACCTTC CSVGDNYGYTF
. TRBD2 TRBJ2-3 TRBV29-1 TGCAGCGTTAGCGGGGTGGCAGATACGCAGTATTTT CSVSGVADTQYF
. . TRBJ1-1 TRBV20-1 TGCAGTGCTAGGAGGGAGGTGAACACTGAAGCTTTCTTT CSARREVNTEAFF
. TRBD1 TRBJ2-7 TRBV20-1 TGCAGTGCTAGAAACGGACAGGGGGCCTCCTACGAGCAGTACTTC CSARNGQGASYEQYF
many TRBD1 TRBJ2-1 TRBV12-5 TGTGCTAGTGGTGGGGGACAGGCCTACAATGAGCAGTTCTTC CASGGGQAYNEQFF
many TRBD1 TRBJ2-5 TRBV29-1 TGCAGCGTCGACAGGGGTGAAGAGACCCAGTACTTC CSVDRGEETQYF
. . TRBJ2-1 TRBV28 TGTGCCAGCAGTTTCATCCATGAGCAGTTCTTC CASSFIHEQFF
many TRBD2 TRBJ2-3 TRBV7-2 TGTGCCAGCAGCTTAGGCCGGACTAGCGGGGGAGATACGCAGTATTTT CASSLGRTSGGDTQYF
many . TRBJ2-2 TRBV5-1 TGCGCCAGCAGCTCGGAACGTGCCGGGGAGCTGTTTTTT CASSSERAGELFF
many . TRBJ1-1 TRBV7-2 TGTGCCAGCAGCTTAGCCAGGGAGAACGCTGAAGCTTTCTTT CASSLARENAEAFF
many . TRBJ2-7 TRBV27 TGTGCCAGCAGTCCTCTCACGACAGGTCCGGACGAGCAGTACTTC CASSPLTTGPDEQYF
many . TRBJ1-2 TRBV5-1 TGCGCCAGCAGCTTGGATGAGGCGACCTACACCTTC CASSLDEATYTF
. . TRBJ2-7 TRBV5-1 TGCGCCAGCAGCCCCAGAGGGACCTACGAGCAGTACTTC CASSPRGTYEQYF
many TRBD1 TRBJ2-7 TRBV7-6 TGTGCCAGCAGCTTAGGCGACAGGGTGCACGAGCAGTACTTC CASSLGDRVHEQYF
many TRBD2 TRBJ2-1 TRBV29-1 TGCAGCGTTCTCCGCGGGAGCCGCTATGAGCAGTTCTTC CSVLRGSRYEQFF
many . TRBJ2-2 TRBV3-1 TGTGCCAGCAGCCAACGCACGAACACCGGGGAGCTGTTTTTT CASSQRTNTGELFF
many TRBD1 TRBJ1-2 TRBV12-3/TRBV12-4 TGTGCCAGCAGTATAGGACAGGGCTATGGCTACACCTTC CASSIGQGYGYTF
. TRBD1 TRBJ1-6 TRBV12-3/TRBV12-4 TGTGCCAGCAGAACAGGGGTGGTGAATTCACCCCTCCACTTT CASRTGVVNSPLHF
many . TRBJ1-2 TRBV4-2 TGTGCCAGCAGCCAAGACGGCAGCTATGGCTACACCTTC CASSQDGSYGYTF
many . TRBJ2-1 TRBV12-3/TRBV12-4 TGTGCCAGCAGAGAGCGGAATGAGCAGTTCTTC CASRERNEQFF
few . TRBJ2-7 TRBV15 TGTGCCACCAGCAGAGCATACAGTATTGGGGAGAGCGGATCCTACGAGCAGTACTTC CATSRAYSIGESGSYEQYF
. . TRBJ2-7 TRBV2 TGTGCCAGCCTCACCGACAGGACCTACGAGCAGTACTTC CASLTDRTYEQYF
. . TRBJ2-2 TRBV29-1 TGCAGCGTTGAGAGGCGGGGTAACACCGGGGAGCTGTTTTTT CSVERRGNTGELFF
few . TRBJ2-1 TRBV11-2 TGTGCCAGCAGCTTTCGGTCAAGGGTAATGGAGAATGAGCAGTTCTTC CASSFRSRVMENEQFF
. TRBD2 TRBJ2-7 TRBV2 TGTGCCAGCGGACTTGGACTAGGATGGGTGGGCGAGCAGTACTTC CASGLGLGWVGEQYF
many TRBD1 TRBJ1-2 TRBV6-1 TGTGCCAGCAGCCCACCGGGACAGGGGACTAACTATGGCTACACCTTC CASSPPGQGTNYGYTF
. TRBD1 TRBJ2-5 TRBV28 TGTGCCAGCAGTTTTCGTGGGACAGAAGAGACCCAGTACTTC CASSFRGTEETQYF
few . TRBJ1-6 TRBV2 TGTGCCAGCAGTGTACCATCCTATTCACCCCTCCACTTT CASSVPSYSPLHF
. TRBD1 TRBJ1-1 TRBV20-1 TGCAGTGCTAGAGGCGCGGGACAGTTTAACACTGAAGCTTTCTTT CSARGAGQFNTEAFF
many TRBD2 TRBJ2-1 TRBV29-1 TGCAGCGTTGGAGTGGGAGGGCCTTACAATGAGCAGTTCTTC CSVGVGGPYNEQFF
many TRBD2 TRBJ2-1 TRBV7-9 TGTGCCAGCACCCCCTTTAGCGGGCACAATGAGCAGTTCTTC CASTPFSGHNEQFF
. TRBD2 TRBJ2-3 TRBV12-3/TRBV12-4 TGTGCCAGCTGTTTAGGGACTAGCGGGGCGACGTCTAGCACAGATACGCAGTATTTT CASCLGTSGATSSTDTQYF